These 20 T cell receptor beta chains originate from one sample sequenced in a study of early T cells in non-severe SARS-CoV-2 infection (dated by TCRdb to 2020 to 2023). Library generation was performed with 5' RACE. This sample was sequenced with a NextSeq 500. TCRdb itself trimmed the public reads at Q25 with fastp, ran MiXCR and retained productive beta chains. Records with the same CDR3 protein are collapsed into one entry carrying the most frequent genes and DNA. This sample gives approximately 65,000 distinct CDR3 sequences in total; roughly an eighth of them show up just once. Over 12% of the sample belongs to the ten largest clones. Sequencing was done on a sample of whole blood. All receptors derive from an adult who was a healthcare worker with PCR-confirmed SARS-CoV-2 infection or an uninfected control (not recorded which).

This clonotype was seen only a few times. The CDR3 region is CASRTVVNEKLFF. The CDR3 bases are TGTGCCAGCCGGACAGTAGTTAATGAAAAACTGTTTTTT. The chain carries TRBV6-5 and TRBJ1-4, with D possibly TRBD1 on 6 matching bases. V was trimmed by 8 bases and J by 4 bases, leaving 11 bases between them. Germline CDR1 is MNHEY and CDR2 is SVGAGI. The CDR3 runs 13 residues.

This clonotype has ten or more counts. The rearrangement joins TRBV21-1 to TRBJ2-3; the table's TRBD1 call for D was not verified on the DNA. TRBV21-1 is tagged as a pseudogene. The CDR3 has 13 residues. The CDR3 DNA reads TGTGCCAGTCGACAGGGTCTTGCAGATACGCAGTATTTT. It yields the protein CASRQGLADTQYF.

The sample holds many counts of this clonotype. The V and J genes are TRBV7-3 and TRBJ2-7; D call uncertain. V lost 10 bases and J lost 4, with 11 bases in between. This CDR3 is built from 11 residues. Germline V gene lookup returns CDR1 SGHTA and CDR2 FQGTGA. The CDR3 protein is CANQRRYEQYF. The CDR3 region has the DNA TGTGCCAACCAGCGAAGATACGAGCAGTACTTC.

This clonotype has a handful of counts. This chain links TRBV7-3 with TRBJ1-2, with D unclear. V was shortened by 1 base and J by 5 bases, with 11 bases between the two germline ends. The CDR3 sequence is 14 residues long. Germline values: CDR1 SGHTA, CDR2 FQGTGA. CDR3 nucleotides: TGTGCCAGCAGCTTAAACGGTGATTCGTATGGCTACACCTTC. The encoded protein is CASSLNGDSYGYTF.

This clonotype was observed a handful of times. CDR3 region: CASSRDTDTQYF. In DNA form, the CDR3 reads TGTGCCAGCAGCAGGGACACAGATACGCAGTATTTT. The chain joins TRBV2 to TRBJ2-3; D possibly corresponds to TRBD1 (5 bases). V was trimmed by 6 bases and J by 2 bases, leaving 6 bases between them. This CDR3 is built from 12 residues. CDR1 is SNHLY, CDR2 FYNNEI, per germline. Filled out from reference TRBV2 and TRBJ2-3, the complete variable domain reads EPEVTQTPSHQVTQMGQEVILRCVPISNHLYFYWYRQILGQKVEFLVSFYNNEISEKSEIFDDQFSVERPDGSNFTLKIRSTKLEDSAMYFCASSRDTDTQYFGPGTRLTVL.

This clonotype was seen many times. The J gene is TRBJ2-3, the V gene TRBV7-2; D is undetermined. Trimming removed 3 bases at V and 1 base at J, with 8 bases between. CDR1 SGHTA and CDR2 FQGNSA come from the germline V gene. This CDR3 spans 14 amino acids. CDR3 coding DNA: TGTGCCAGCAGCTTCGACAAGGGCACAGATACGCAGTATTTT. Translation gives CASSFDKGTDTQYF.

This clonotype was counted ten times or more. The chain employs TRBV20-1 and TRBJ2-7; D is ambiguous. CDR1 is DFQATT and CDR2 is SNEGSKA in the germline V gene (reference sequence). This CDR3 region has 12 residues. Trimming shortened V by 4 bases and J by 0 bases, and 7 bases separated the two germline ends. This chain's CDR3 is CSATRSSYEQYF. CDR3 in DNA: TGCAGTGCTACCAGGAGCTCCTACGAGCAGTACTTC.

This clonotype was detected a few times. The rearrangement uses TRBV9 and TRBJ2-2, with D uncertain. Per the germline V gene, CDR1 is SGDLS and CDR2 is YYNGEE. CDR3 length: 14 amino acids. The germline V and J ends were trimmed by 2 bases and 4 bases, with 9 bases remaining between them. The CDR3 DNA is TGTGCCAGCAGCGTGAGTACAAGCACCGGGGAGCTGTTTTTT. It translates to CASSVSTSTGELFF.

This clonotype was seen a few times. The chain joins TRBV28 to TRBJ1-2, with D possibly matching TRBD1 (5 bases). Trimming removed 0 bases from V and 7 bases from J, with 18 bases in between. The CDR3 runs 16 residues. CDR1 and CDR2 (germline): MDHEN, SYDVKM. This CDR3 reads CASSLWGTVEASGYTF. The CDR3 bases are TGTGCCAGCAGTTTATGGGGGACGGTGGAGGCGAGTGGCTACACCTTC.

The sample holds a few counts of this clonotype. DNA for the CDR3: TGCAGTGCTAGAGAGGCTTGGGCAGAGACCCAGTACTTC. Translated, it gives CSAREAWAETQYF. J is TRBJ2-5 and V is TRBV20-1; D is ambiguous. The CDR3 consists of 13 residues. The germline V and J ends were trimmed by 0 bases and 4 bases, with 9 bases remaining between them. CDR1 and CDR2 (germline): DFQATT, SNEGSKA (reference sequence).

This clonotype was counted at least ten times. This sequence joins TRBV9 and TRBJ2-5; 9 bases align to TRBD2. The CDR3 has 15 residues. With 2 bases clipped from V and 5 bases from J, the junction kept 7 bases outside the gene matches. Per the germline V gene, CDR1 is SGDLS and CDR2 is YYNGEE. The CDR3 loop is CASSVGTSFMETQYF. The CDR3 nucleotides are TGTGCCAGCAGCGTGGGGACTAGCTTTATGGAGACCCAGTACTTC.

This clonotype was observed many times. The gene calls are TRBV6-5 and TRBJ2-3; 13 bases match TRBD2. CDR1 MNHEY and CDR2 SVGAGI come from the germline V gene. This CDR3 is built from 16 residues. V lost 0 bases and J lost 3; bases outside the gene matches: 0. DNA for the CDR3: TGTGCCAGCAGTTACTCGACTAGCGGGGGGACAGATACGCAGTATTTT. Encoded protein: CASSYSTSGGTDTQYF.

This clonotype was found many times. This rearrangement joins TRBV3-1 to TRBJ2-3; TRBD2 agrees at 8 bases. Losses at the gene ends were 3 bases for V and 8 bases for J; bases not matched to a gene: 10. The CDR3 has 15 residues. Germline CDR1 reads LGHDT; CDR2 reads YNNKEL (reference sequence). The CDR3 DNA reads TGTGCCAGCAGCCAGCGGACTAGCTCTGGTGGTACGCAGTATTTT. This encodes CASSQRTSSGGTQYF.

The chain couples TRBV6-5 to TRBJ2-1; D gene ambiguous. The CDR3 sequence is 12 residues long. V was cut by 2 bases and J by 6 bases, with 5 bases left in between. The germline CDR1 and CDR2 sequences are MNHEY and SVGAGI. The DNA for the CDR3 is TGTGCCAGCAGTTACGGGTCCAATGAGCAGTTCTTC. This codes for CASSYGSNEQFF.

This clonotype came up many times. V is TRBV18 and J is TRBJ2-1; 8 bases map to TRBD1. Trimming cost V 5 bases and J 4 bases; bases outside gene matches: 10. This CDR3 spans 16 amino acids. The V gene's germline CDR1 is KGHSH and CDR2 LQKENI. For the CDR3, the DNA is TGTGCCAGCTCAGCATTCCGGGACAGGCTTTACAATGAGCAGTTCTTC. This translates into CASSAFRDRLYNEQFF.

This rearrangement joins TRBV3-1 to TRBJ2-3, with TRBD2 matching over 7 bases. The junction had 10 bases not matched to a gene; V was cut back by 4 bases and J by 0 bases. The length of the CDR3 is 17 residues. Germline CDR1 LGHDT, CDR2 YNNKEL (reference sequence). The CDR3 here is CASSPSGDLPSTDTQYF. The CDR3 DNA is TGTGCCAGCAGCCCGAGCGGGGACTTGCCTAGCACAGATACGCAGTATTTT.

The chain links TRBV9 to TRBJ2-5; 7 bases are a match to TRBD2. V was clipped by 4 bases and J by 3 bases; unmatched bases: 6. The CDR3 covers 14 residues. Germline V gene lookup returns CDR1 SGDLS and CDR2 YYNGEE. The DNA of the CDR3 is TGTGCCAGCAGCCCCAGACGGGGGGAAGAGACCCAGTACTTC. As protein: CASSPRRGEETQYF.

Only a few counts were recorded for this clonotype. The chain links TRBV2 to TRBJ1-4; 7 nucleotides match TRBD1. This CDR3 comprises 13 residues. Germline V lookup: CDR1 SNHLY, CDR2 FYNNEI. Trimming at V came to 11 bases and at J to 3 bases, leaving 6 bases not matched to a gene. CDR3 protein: CAGRQGPNEKLFF. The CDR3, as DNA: TGTGCCGGAAGACAGGGCCCTAATGAAAAACTGTTTTTT.

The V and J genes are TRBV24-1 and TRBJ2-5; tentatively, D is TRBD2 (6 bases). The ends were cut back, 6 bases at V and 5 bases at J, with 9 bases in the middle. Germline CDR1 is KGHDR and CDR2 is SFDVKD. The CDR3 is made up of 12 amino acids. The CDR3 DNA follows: TGTGCCACCAGTCAGGCGGGGGAGACCCAGTACTTC. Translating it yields CATSQAGETQYF.

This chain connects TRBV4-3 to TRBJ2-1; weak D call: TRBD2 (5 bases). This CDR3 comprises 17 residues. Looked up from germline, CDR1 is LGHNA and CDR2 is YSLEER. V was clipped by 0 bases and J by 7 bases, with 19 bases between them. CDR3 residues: CASSQDQGAAAGNEQFF. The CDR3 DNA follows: TGCGCCAGCAGCCAAGATCAAGGAGCGGCTGCCGGTAATGAGCAGTTCTTC.